The source of this T cell receptor (beta chain) is a study of breast tumors, draining lymph nodes, adjacent tissues. Regarding the study as a whole: Compared with basal-like, luminal-like tumors shared significantly more repertoire with nontumor tissue. Tumor repertoires ranked between lymph nodes and nontumor tissue in diversity, with V and J gene preferences.

A single record per CDR3 protein comes from TCRdb applying MiXCR to the multiplex PCR reads. Here the sample spans just under 65,000 distinct CDR3 sequences, less than 60% being singletons. The CDR3 has 17 residues. Trimming pared 2 bases from V and 0 bases from J, leaving 15 bases between. CDR1 and CDR2 (germline): LNHNV, YYDKDF (reference sequence). Concerning this clonotype: Antigen: not known.

The receptor was derived from a female donor with breast cancer. Some clones in this sample may be carry-over from other donors' samples. The chain has TRBV15 and TRBJ2-3; D uncertain. Sequenced input: breast tumor tissue. CDR3 coding DNA: TGTGCCACCAGCAGACCCGCTAGAACAACTAGCACAGATACGCAGTATTTT. Encoded protein: CATSRPARTTSTDTQYF.